This T cell receptor (beta chain) was recorded in a study of blood T cell repertoires in COVID-19. About the research overall: Sites across the United States, Italy and Spain contributed samples from acute and convalescent COVID-19.

This clone appeared a few times. TCRdb's copy holds only in-frame clones and misses some; the assay was immunoSEQ multiplex PCR. The sample yields 200,000 to 250,000 clones, 85% seen once. The source material was peripheral blood. This TCR was sampled from a man aged 35 to 55 with acute or convalescent COVID-19.

The CDR3: CASGLVQSPLGEGPQHF. The CDR3 nucleotides read TGTGCTAGTGGTTTGGTACAATCTCCCCTAGGGGAAGGGCCCCAGCATTTT. The V gene is TRBV12-5, the J gene TRBJ1-5, with D perhaps TRBD1 (5 bases). Per germline, CDR1 LGHNT and CDR2 FRNRAP. The ends were cut back, 0 bases at V and 9 bases at J, with 21 bases in the middle. The CDR3 consists of 17 residues.